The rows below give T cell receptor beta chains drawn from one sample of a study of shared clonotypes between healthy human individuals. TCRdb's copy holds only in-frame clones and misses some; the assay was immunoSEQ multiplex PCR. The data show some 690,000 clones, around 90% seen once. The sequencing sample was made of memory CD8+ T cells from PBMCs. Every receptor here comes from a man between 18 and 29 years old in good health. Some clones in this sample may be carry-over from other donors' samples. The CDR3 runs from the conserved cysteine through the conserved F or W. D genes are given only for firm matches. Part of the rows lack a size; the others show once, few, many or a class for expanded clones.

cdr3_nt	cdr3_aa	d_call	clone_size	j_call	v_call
TGTGCCAGCAGCGTAGGCGAAACTAGCACAGATACGCAGTATTTT	CASSVGETSTDTQYF	-	-	TRBJ2-3	TRBV9
TGTGCCAGCGCTACTAGCGGCCCCGACCCAGCGGAGACCCAGTACTTC	CASATSGPDPAETQYF	TRBD2	-	TRBJ2-5	TRBV18
TGTGCCAGCAGCGGATCGACAACTAGCGATAGCTCCTACGAGCAGTACTTC	CASSGSTTSDSSYEQYF	TRBD2	many	TRBJ2-7	TRBV11-2
TGTGCCAGCAGCTTCCCCGGACAGGGCCAATTTTATGGCTACACCTTC	CASSFPGQGQFYGYTF	TRBD1	-	TRBJ1-2	TRBV7-2
TGTGCCAGGGAGGGCGGGAGCACAGATACGCAGTATTTT	CAREGGSTDTQYF	-	-	TRBJ2-3	TRBV2
TGTGCCAGCAGCCCACGGGGACTAGCGGGGATTGGTGGCGAGCAGTACTTC	CASSPRGLAGIGGEQYF	TRBD2	-	TRBJ2-7	TRBV7-6
TGTGCCAGCAGCATGTCCGTTGGGGGTTTGTTGTACGAGCAGTACTTC	CASSMSVGGLLYEQYF	-	-	TRBJ2-7	TRBV27
TGTGCCAGCACACCGGGACGGCCGGGCTCTGAAGCTTTCTTT	CASTPGRPGSEAFF	-	once	TRBJ1-1	TRBV7-2
TGTGCCAGCAGCGGACTGATAGGACTAGCGTCTAGAACCGGGGAGCTGTTTTTT	CASSGLIGLASRTGELFF	TRBD2	-	TRBJ2-2	TRBV9
TGCGCCAGCAGCCAAGAGGAACCGTCGACTAGCACAGATACGCAGTATTTT	CASSQEEPSTSTDTQYF	-	-	TRBJ2-3	TRBV4-3